These 10 T cell receptor beta chains were all obtained from the same sample, sequenced in a study of response to subunit inactivated influenza vaccine. Using its own MiXCR run on the RT-PCR reads, TCRdb lists one record per CDR3 protein. Among over 400,000 distinct CDR3 sequences listed, about a tenth were seen once. Source: PBMCs from blood, taken around seven weeks after vaccination. Receptor source: a man aged 45-60 years who received an inactivated influenza vaccine.

The CDR3 DNA follows: TGTGCCAGCAGCTACCACAGGGGTGAGCAGTACTTC. Translated: CASSYHRGEQYF. The chain recombines TRBV12-3 or TRBV12-4 with TRBJ2-7; 7 bases match TRBD1. V lost 6 bases and J lost 7; bases outside the gene matches: 6. This CDR3 comprises 12 residues.

The V call is TRBV4-1, the J call TRBJ2-4; D is tentatively TRBD1 or TRBD2 (5 bases each). There are 16 residues in the CDR3. Germline CDR1 is MGHRA and CDR2 is YSYEKL. Trimming left V 1 base short and J 5 bases short, with 15 bases between. CDR3 in amino acids: CASSQGVSGGENIQYF. The CDR3 DNA reads TGCGCCAGCAGCCAAGGGGTTAGTGGGGGTGAAAACATTCAGTACTTC.

The genes are TRBV28 and TRBJ2-7; D is ambiguous. The germline V gene encodes CDR1 MDHEN and CDR2 SYDVKM. Trimming left V 8 bases short and J 0 bases short, with 5 bases between. The CDR3 is 11 amino acids. CDR3 DNA: TGTGCCAGCGGGATCTCCTACGAGCAGTACTTC. Its protein is CASGISYEQYF.

The sample holds a few counts of this clonotype. The chain has TRBV5-1 and TRBJ2-1, with 12 bases matching TRBD2. The germline V gene has CDR1 SGHRS and CDR2 YFSETQ. J lost 0 bases, V lost 2 bases, and 6 bases had no gene match. CDR3 length: 18 residues. The CDR3 is CASSLGLAGYSSYNEQFF. CDR3 DNA sequence: TGCGCCAGCAGCTTAGGACTAGCGGGATATAGCTCCTACAATGAGCAGTTCTTC.

This clonotype was seen only a few times. The rearrangement uses TRBV20-1 and TRBJ2-4; the match to TRBD1 covers 8 bases. The junction had 3 bases not matched to a gene; V was cut back by 1 base and J by 7 bases. CDR1 DFQATT and CDR2 SNEGSKA come from the germline V gene (reference sequence). CDR3 length equals 13 residues. The CDR3 loop is CSARGDRPNIQYF. CDR3 nucleotide sequence: TGCAGTGCTAGAGGGGACAGGCCTAACATTCAGTACTTC.

This clonotype has a handful of counts. V usage is TRBV6-5 and J usage is TRBJ2-7; a possible D gene is TRBD2 (6 bases). The V end was cut by 0 bases, the J end by 0 bases, with 15 bases between. The CDR3 extends over 17 amino acids. Germline CDR1 MNHEY, CDR2 SVGAGI. CDR3 sequence: CASSYSSSGLFSYEQYF. The CDR3 bases are TGTGCCAGCAGTTACTCGTCCAGCGGGCTATTCTCCTACGAGCAGTACTTC.

This clonotype was recorded a few times. The rearrangement joins TRBV14 to TRBJ2-2; 8 bases align to TRBD1. Unmatched junction bases numbered 5, after V lost 1 base and J lost 4 bases. Germline V lookup: CDR1 SGHDN, CDR2 FVKESK. This CDR3 has 16 amino acids. The CDR3 sequence is CASSQGQGPSTGELFF. CDR3 coding DNA: TGTGCCAGCAGCCAAGGACAGGGGCCGAGCACCGGGGAGCTGTTTTTT.

This clonotype was seen a handful of times. The chain has TRBV12-3 or TRBV12-4 and TRBJ2-1, with D perhaps matching TRBD1 or TRBD2 (8 bases each). This CDR3 is 18 amino acids long. The germline V and J ends were trimmed by 8 bases and 2 bases, with 25 bases remaining between them. CDR3 loop: CASQGAGGDLGPYNEQFF. CDR3 DNA sequence: TGTGCCAGCCAGGGGGCGGGGGGCGATTTGGGTCCCTACAATGAGCAGTTCTTC.

This clonotype was picked up a small number of times. The gene calls are TRBV10-3 and TRBJ1-5; perhaps TRBD1 as D (6 bases). CDR1 ENHRY and CDR2 SYGVKD come from the germline V gene. Trimming cost V 0 bases and J 6 bases, with 12 bases left between them. The CDR3 is 15 amino acids. This chain's CDR3 is CAISESSTGFQPQHF. The CDR3, as DNA: TGTGCCATCAGTGAGTCCAGTACAGGGTTTCAGCCCCAGCATTTT.

This clonotype was observed a few times. V usage is TRBV9 and J usage is TRBJ2-3; 8 nucleotides match TRBD1. The germline gives CDR1 SGDLS, CDR2 YYNGEE. V shed 3 bases and J 5 bases; nucleotides not matched to a gene: 5. This CDR3 spans 14 amino acids. The CDR3 sequence: CASSEGQGRDTQYF. The DNA of the CDR3 is TGTGCCAGCAGCGAAGGACAGGGAAGAGATACGCAGTATTTT.